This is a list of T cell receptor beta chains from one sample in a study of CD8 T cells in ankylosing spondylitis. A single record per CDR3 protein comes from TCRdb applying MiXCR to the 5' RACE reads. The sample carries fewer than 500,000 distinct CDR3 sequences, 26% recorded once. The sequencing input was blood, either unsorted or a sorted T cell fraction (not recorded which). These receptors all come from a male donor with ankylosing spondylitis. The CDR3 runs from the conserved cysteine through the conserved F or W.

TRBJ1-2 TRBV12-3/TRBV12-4 CASRTHKGNYGYTF
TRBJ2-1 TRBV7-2 CASSPLDLYNEQFF
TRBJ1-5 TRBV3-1 CASSHPTGRGNQPQHF
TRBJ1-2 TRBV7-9 CASSLGGLGYYGYTF
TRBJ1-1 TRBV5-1 CASSLGPRLSTEAFF
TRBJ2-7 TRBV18 CASSPTPTSYEQYF
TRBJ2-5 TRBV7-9 CASSYVDMDFYF
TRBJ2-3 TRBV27 CASSSLSSRAQYF
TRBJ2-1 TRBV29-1 CSVGQLATHNEQFF
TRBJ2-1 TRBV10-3 CAISEAGGDNEQFF
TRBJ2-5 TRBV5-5 CASSLVALAGGEETQYF
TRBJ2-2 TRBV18 CASSPPEGWTGELFF
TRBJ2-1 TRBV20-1 CSARRTIYNEQFF
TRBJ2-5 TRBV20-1 CSARDPQSEGETQYF
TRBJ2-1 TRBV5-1 CASSLAVLAGGGVNEQFF
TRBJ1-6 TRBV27 CASSGDREYNSPLHF
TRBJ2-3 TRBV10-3 CAITSTGVDTQYF
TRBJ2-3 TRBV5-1 CASSLGRSGTSTDTQYF
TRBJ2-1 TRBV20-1 CSAPGLAGDEQFF
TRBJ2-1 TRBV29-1 CSVHRAGTPYNEQFF
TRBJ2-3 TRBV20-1 CSAREGPYRVTQYF
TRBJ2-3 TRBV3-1 CASSQDGGVTQYF
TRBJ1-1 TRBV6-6 CASSVQEAFF
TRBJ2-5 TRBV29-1 CSTLDTGTGVWETQYF
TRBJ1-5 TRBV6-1 CASLRQNSNQPQHF
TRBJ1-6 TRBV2 CASSKQGLNSPLHF
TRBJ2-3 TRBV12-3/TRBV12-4 CASSFWTSGSYGVPDTQYF
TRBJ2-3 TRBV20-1 CSARWAGGLPDTQYF
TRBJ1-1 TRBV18 CASLGGFGEAFF
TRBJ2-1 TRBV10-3 CAISADGSEYNEQFF
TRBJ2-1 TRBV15 CATSTRQGGWYEQFF
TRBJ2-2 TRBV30 CAWSHQGGTGELFF
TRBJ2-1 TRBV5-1 CASSLSPSGTYNEQFF
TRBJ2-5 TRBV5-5 CASSLGTGEYWQETQYF
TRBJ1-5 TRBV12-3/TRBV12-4 CASSSGQGQPQHF
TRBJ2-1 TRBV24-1 CATSGKGLAPEQFF
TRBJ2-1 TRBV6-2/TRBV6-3 CASRTVNGQAYNEQFF
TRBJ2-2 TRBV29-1 CSAGRLADNTGELFF
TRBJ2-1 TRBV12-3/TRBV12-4 CASRFSAGKGNEQFF
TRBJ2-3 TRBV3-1 CASSGDSSDTQYF
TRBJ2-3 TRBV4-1 CASSRGLVGGDTQYF
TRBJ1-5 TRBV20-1 CSASLGALNQPQHF
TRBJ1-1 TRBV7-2 CASSLVDDRAFF
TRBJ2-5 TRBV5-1 CASSLAPTSGRPETQYF
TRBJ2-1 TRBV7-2 CASSLDSGGYNEQFF
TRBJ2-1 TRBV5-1 CASSLPTGGSSYNEQFF
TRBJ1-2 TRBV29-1 CSSQQGSYGYTF
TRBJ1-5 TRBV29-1 CSVFFGGNQPQHF
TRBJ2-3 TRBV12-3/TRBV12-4 CASSPALSTDTQYF
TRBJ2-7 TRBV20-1 CSARESSRHYEQYF
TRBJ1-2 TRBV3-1 CASSQGPGHSYGYTF
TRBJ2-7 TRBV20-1 CSARKPLTGLLHEQYF
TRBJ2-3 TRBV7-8 CASSSRRLAGVTDTQYF
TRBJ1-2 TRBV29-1 CSVRYREGDGYTF